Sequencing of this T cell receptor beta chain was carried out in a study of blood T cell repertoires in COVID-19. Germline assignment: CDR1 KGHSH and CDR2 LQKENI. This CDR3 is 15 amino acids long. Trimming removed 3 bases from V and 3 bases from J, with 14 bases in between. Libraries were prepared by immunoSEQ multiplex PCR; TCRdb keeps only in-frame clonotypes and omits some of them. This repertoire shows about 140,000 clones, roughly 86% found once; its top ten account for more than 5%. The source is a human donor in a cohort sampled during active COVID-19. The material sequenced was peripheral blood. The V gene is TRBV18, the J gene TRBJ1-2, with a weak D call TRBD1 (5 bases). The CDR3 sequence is CASSPGAGADYGYTF. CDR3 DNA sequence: TGTGCCAGCTCACCGGGTGCTGGGGCCGACTATGGCTACACCTTC.